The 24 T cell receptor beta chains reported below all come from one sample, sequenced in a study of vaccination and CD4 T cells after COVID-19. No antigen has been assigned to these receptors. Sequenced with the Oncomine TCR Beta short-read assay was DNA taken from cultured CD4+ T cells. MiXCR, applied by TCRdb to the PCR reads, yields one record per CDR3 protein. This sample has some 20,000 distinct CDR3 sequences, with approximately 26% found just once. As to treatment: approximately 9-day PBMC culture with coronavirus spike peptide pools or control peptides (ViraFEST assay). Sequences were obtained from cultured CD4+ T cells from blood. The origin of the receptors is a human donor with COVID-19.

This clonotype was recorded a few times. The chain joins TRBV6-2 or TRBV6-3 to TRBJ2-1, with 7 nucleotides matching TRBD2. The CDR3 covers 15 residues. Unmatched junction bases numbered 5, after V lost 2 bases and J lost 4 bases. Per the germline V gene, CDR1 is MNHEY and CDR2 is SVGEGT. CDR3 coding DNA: TGTGCCAGCAGTTACGGCGGGACTACATACAATGAGCAGTTCTTC. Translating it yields CASSYGGTTYNEQFF.

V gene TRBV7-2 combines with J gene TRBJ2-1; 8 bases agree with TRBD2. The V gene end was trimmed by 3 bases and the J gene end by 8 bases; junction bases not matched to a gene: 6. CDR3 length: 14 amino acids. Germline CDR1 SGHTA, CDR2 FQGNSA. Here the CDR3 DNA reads TGTGCCAGCAGCTTTCGGGGGGGTGTATATGAGCAGTTCTTC. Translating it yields CASSFRGGVYEQFF.

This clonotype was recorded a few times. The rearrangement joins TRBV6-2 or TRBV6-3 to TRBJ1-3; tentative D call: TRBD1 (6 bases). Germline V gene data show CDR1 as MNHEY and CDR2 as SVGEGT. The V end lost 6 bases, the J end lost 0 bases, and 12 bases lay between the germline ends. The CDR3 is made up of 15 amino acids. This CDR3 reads CASRSTGSSGNTIYF. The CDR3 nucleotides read TGTGCCAGCAGATCGACAGGCTCCTCTGGAAACACCATATATTTT.

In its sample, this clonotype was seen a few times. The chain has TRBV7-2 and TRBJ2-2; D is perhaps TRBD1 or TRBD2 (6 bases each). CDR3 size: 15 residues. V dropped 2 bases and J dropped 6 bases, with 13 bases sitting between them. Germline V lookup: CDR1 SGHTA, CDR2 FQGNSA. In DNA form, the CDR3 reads TGTGCCAGCAGCTTATTTTTGAGGGGGGCCGGGGAGCTGTTTTTT. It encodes CASSLFLRGAGELFF.

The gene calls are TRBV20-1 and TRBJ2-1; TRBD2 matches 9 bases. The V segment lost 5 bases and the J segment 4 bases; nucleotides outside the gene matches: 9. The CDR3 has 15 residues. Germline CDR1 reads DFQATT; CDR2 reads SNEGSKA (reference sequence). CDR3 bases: TGCAGTGCTGGTGGGGGAGCGGGGGGATACAATGAGCAGTTCTTC. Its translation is CSAGGGAGGYNEQFF.

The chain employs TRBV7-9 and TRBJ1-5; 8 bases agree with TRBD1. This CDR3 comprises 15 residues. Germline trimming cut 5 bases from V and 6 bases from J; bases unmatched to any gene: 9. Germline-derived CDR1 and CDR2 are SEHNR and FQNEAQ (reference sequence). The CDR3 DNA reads TGTGCCAGCAGCGCTGGGCCAGGGGGCGTTCAGCCCCAGCATTTT. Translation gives CASSAGPGGVQPQHF.

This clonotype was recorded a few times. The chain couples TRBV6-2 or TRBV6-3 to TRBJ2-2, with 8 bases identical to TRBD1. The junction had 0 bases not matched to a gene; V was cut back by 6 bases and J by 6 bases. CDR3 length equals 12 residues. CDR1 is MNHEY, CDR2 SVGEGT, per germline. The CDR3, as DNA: TGTGCCAGCAGACAGGGGGCCGGGGAGCTGTTTTTT. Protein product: CASRQGAGELFF.

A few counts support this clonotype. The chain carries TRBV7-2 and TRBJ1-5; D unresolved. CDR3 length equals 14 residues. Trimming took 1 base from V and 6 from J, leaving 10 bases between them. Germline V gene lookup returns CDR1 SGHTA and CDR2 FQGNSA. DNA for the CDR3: TGTGCCAGCAGCTTAGTACAGCTGGGTCAGCCCCAGCATTTT. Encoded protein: CASSLVQLGQPQHF. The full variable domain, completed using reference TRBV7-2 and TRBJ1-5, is GAGVSQSPSNKVTEKGKDVELRCDPISGHTALYWYRQSLGQGLEFLIYFQGNSAPDKSGLPSDRFSAERTGGSVSTLTIQRTQQEDSAVYLCASSLVQLGQPQHFGDGTRLSIL.

The CDR3 DNA reads TGTGCCAGCACCTTTTACGACAGGGGAAACTATGGCTACACCTTC. Its protein is CASTFYDRGNYGYTF. The genes are TRBV28 and TRBJ1-2, with 8 bases matching TRBD1. This CDR3 comprises 15 residues. The V and J ends lost 7 bases and 2 bases, in that order; junction bases with no gene match: 9. Germline CDR1 MDHEN, CDR2 SYDVKM.

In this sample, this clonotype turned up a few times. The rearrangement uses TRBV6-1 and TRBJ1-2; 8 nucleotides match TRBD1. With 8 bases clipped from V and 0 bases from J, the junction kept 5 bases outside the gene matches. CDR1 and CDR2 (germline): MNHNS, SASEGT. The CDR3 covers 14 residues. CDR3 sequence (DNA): TGTGCCAGCGGGACAGGATCCACTAACTATGGCTACACCTTC. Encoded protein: CASGTGSTNYGYTF.

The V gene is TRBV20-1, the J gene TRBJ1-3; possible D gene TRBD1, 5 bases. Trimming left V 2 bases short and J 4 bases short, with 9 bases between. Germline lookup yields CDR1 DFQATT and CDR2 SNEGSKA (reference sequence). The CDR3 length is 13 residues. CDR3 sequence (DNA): TGCAGTGCTAGACCCGGGACCGGAAACACCATATATTTT. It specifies CSARPGTGNTIYF.

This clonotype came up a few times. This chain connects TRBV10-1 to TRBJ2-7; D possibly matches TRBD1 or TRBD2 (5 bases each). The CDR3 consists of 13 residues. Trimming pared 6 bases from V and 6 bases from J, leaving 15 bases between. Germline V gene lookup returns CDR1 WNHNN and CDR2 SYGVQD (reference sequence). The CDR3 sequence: CASSLDGTGEQYF. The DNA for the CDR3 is TGCGCCAGCAGCCTGGACGGGACGGGCGAGCAGTACTTC.

The CDR3 reads CASSQGQSAYEQYF. Written as DNA, the CDR3 is TGTGCCAGCAGCCAAGGACAGTCTGCCTACGAGCAGTACTTC. The chain has TRBV4-2 and TRBJ2-7; possibly TRBD1 for D (5 bases). V was trimmed by 1 base and J by 2 bases, leaving 9 bases between them. Germline CDR1 LGHNA, CDR2 YNFKEQ. The CDR3 loop spans 14 amino acids.

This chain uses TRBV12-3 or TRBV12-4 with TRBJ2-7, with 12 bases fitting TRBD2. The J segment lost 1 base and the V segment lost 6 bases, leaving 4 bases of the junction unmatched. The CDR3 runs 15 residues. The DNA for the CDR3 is TGTGCCAGCAGCCCTAGCGGGGGGGTATCCTACGAGCAGTACTTC. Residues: CASSPSGGVSYEQYF.

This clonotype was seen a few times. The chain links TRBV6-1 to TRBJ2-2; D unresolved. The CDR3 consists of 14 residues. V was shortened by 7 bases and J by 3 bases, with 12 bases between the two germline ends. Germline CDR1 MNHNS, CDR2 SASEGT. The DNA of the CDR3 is TGTGCCAGCACTAACAATAGGGACACCGGGGAGCTGTTTTTT. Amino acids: CASTNNRDTGELFF.

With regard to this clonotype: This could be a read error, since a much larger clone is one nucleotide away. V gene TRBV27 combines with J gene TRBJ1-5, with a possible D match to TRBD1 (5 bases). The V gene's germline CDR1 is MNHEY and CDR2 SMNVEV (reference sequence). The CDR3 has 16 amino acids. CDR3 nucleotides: TGTGCCAGCAGGCCGCTGGAACGGGACCGCAATCGGCCCCAGCATTTT. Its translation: CASRPLERDRNRPQHF.

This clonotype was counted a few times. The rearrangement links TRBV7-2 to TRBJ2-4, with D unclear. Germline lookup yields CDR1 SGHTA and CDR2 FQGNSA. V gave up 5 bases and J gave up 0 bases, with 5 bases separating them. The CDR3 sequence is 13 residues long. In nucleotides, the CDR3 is TGTGCCAGCAGCCCACTAGCCAAAAACATTCAGTACTTC. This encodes CASSPLAKNIQYF. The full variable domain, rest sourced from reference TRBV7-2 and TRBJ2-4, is GAGVSQSPSNKVTEKGKDVELRCDPISGHTALYWYRQSLGQGLEFLIYFQGNSAPDKSGLPSDRFSAERTGGSVSTLTIQRTQQEDSAVYLCASSPLAKNIQYFGAGTRLSVL.

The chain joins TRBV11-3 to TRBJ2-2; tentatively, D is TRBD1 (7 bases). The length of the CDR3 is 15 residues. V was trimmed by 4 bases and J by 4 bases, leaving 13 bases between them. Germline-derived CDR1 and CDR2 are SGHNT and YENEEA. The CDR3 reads CASSSSGGLTGELFF. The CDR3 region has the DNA TGTGCCAGCAGCTCTTCAGGGGGACTCACCGGGGAGCTGTTTTTT.

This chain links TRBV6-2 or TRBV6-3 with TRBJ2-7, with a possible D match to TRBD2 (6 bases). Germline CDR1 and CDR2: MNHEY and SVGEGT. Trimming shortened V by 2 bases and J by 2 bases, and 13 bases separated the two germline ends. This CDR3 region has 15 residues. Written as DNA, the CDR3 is TGTGCCAGCAGTTACGGGGCGGGGAGAACCTACGAGCAGTACTTC. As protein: CASSYGAGRTYEQYF.

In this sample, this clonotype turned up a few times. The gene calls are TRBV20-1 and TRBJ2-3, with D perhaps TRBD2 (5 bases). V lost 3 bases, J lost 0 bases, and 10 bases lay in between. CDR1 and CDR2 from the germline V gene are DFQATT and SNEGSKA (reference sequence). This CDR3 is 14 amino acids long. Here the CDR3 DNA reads TGCAGTGCTAGTTACAGCGGTAGCACAGATACGCAGTATTTT. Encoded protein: CSASYSGSTDTQYF.

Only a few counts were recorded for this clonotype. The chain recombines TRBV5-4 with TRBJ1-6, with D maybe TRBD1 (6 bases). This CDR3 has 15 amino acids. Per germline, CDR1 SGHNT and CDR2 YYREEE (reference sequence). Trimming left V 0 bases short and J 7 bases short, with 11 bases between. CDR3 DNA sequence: TGTGCCAGCAGCTTGGCGGGACATCCAAATTCACCCCTCCACTTT. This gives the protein CASSLAGHPNSPLHF.

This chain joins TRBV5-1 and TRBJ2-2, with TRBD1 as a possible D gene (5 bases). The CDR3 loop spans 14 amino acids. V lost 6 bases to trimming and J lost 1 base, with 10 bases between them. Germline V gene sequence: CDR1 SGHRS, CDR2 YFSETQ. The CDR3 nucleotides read TGCGCCAGCACCCTGCAGGGGAACACCGGGGAGCTGTTTTTT. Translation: CASTLQGNTGELFF.

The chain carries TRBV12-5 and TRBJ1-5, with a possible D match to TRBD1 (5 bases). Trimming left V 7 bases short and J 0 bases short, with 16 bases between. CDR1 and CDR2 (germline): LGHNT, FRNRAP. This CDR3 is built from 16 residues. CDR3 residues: CASVPGSSYSNQPQHF. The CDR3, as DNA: TGTGCTAGTGTTCCAGGGAGTTCCTATAGCAATCAGCCCCAGCATTTT.

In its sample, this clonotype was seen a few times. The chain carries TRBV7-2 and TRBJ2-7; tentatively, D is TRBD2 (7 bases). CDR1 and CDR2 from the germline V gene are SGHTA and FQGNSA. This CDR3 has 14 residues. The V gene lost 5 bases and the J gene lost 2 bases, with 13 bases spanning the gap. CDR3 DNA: TGTGCCAGCAGCAGGGGGGGAGTCCCCTACGAGCAGTACTTC. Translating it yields CASSRGGVPYEQYF.